The sequence of this T cell receptor beta chain was determined in a study of post-analysis software for immune sequencing data (dated by TCRdb to the mid-2010s). Background for the entire study: Relapsing-remitting, secondary progressive and progressive-relapsing multiple sclerosis were recorded as disease courses, and subtype annotation was lacking for some patients. A subset of samples was prepared in parallel using single-end sample barcoding, then pooled and co-amplified after Illumina adapter ligation. The multiple sclerosis patient repertoires were compared with 11 previously published healthy control repertoires from donors aged about 6 to 26 years. Results and caveats for the whole study, not just this receptor: Compared with controls, multiple sclerosis patients had significantly lower normalized Chao1 diversity, a finding suggesting substantial peripheral T-cell clonal expansion. The control group was slightly older than the multiple sclerosis patient group. Significantly higher frequencies in patients than in controls were found for roughly 5 TRBV segments, including TRBV5-6, TRBV5-1 and TRBV20-1. When samples were clustered directly using the F measure, samples prepared in the same batch co-clustered strongly, which prompted a batch-effect correction.

In light of the paper, this sample's time point label describes: second blood draw from one MS patient after hematopoietic stem cell transplantation. TCR beta repertoires were profiled from peripheral blood of 13 young patients with multiple sclerosis to demonstrate the VDJtools post-analysis software. The patients with multiple sclerosis were children and adolescents between about 6 and 16 years of age. Its CDR3 holds 14 amino acids, cysteine through phenylalanine. The sequence is cut down to CDR3 DNA, 42 bases in frame from base 1. CDR1 and CDR2 (SGDLS, YYNGEE) derive from the germline V gene. V ends up 4 bases short and J 4 bases short, with an unmatched junction base count of 7. With regard to this clonotype: Its antigen is not yet known. The input lacks base qualities; no much larger clone sits a single base away.

Library prep was done by PCR. TCRdb lists the instrument as Illumina HiSeq 2500. To reduce PCR and sequencing biases, unique molecular identifiers were incorporated into the TCR beta cDNA libraries. Per 1 to 10 million input T cells, around 500,000 cDNA molecules were obtained, such that each molecule approximated one T cell. The patient libraries were prepared and sequenced using the same protocol as the earlier healthy control dataset. Samples belonging to the same batch were prepared together, multiplexed and sequenced on a shared HiSeq lane. On the authors' methods: MIGEC was used to process the raw barcoded reads, and molecular identifier groups with only a single read were discarded before consensus assembly and CDR3 extraction. Clonotype tables were post-analysed with VDJtools, and diversity was normalized by down-sampling all datasets to the smallest sample size. In repertoire overlap clustering, CDR3 amino acid sequences, but not nucleotide sequences, were matched to correct batch-related cross-sample contamination. TCRdb's own reprocessing of the public reads used fastp at Q25 and MiXCR and kept productive beta chains. Every distinct CDR3 protein forms one entry, paired with its most common genes and DNA. For this entry, the V and J calls and clone size follow TCRdb and not the study's own pipeline. This sample has about 160,000 distinct CDR3 sequences in its table, and 30% to 45% of those were observed once. 25% to 35% of the sample rests with the top ten.

The chain is assembled from TRBV9 and TRBJ1-2; 7 central bases correspond to TRBD1. The TCR was taken from a girl under 18 with multiple sclerosis. Donor details come from another sample of the same person, matched by shared clones. This sample comprised blood, obtained after autologous hematopoietic stem cell transplantation. The DNA sequence is TGTGCCAGCAGCCCAAAGGGGGCTAGCTATGGCTACACCTTC. This encodes CASSPKGASYGYTF.